A single T cell receptor beta chain is shown here with its context. Its specific antigen is unknown. Base quality data are lacking; no much larger clone is found one base away. This sample is part of a study of T cell changes during pregnancy in multiple sclerosis (dated by TCRdb to the late 2010s). In terms of the full investigation: The study looked at changes in the T cell repertoire across pregnancy in women with multiple sclerosis.

Taken from the germline V gene, the CDR1 and CDR2 loops are ENHRY and SYGVKD. There are 18 amino acids in the CDR3, from cysteine to phenylalanine inclusive. The DNA shown is the 54-base CDR3, in frame from base 1. Unmatched junction bases come to 16, with V trimmed by 4 bases and J by 2 bases. Library preparation employed the immunoSEQ multiplex PCR assay. This immuneACCESS table, as held by TCRdb, lists in-frame sequences with V and J called but not all clones. Of the missing ones, under half trace to an unresolved V gene in checked studies; the others have no known cause. This sample comprises 45,000 to 60,000 clones, roughly 92% of them detected only once. The ten largest make up around 0.73% of the sample.

This specimen was CD4+ T cells from peripheral blood mononuclear cells, taken in the third trimester of pregnancy. The receptor was derived from a female donor with multiple sclerosis, enrolled in a pregnancy study. The chain uses TRBV10-3 and TRBJ2-5, with 7 central nucleotides matching TRBD1. The CDR3 reads CAISARQGRAVAQETQYF. The DNA is as follows: TGTGCCATCAGTGCCAGACAGGGCAGGGCGGTAGCACAAGAGACCCAGTACTTC.